This passage covers 12 T cell receptor beta chains from one sample sequenced in a study of beta chain features in type 1 diabetes (dated by TCRdb to 2016 to 2018). What the work shows at the level of the full study, not this receptor alone: A moderate but significant shortening of TCRB CDR3 length was observed in type 1 diabetes patients in all four CD4+ subsets.

These receptors are not linked to any known antigen. The receptor library was made with the immunoSEQ multiplex PCR assay. The High Capacity cDNA Reverse Transcription Kit was used to reverse transcribe all of the isolated RNA, meaning that expressed TCRB transcripts were what got sequenced. This is the immuneACCESS table as TCRdb keeps it, with only in-frame sequences that have V and J called. A part of the clones is gone; compared with another copy, unresolved V genes explain less than half, and the rest is unexplained. The sample has 630,000 or so clones on record, more than 12% of them singletons. The top ten hold 0.035% to 0.045% of the sample. Sequencing was carried out using naive CD4+ T cells from blood. This sample's cell subset or site label indicates: true naive CD4+ T cells. All receptors derive from a young man with type 1 diabetes.

The chain links TRBV7-9 to TRBJ1-2, with D hard to call. The germline gives CDR1 SEHNR, CDR2 FQNEAQ (reference sequence). The CDR3 has 16 residues. V shed 2 bases and J shed 4 bases, with 17 bases lying between them. The CDR3 here is CASSLNSRPTGYGYTF. The DNA for the CDR3 is TGTGCCAGCAGCTTAAACTCCCGGCCGACCGGCTATGGCTACACCTTC.

This chain joins TRBV29-1 and TRBJ1-2; a possible D gene is TRBD1 (6 bases). The germline gives CDR1 SQVTM, CDR2 ANQGSEA. The V end lost 7 bases, the J end lost 13 bases, and 25 bases lay between the germline ends. This CDR3 is 13 amino acids long. The CDR3 protein is CSAKFTGTPFGTF. The CDR3 coding sequence is TGCAGCGCCAAATTCACCGGGACACCATTCGGCACCTTC.

This clone was counted a few times. V usage is TRBV9 and J usage is TRBJ1-2, with 9 bases fitting TRBD1. This CDR3 is 15 amino acids long. Looked up from germline, CDR1 is SGDLS and CDR2 is YYNGEE. V lost 2 bases, J lost 4 bases, and 6 bases stayed unmatched. The CDR3, as DNA: TGTGCCAGCAGCGTGACAGGGGGAGTGCTCTATGGCTACACCTTC. It specifies CASSVTGGVLYGYTF.

The chain links TRBV15 to TRBJ1-1; D is possibly TRBD1 (5 bases). This CDR3 is built from 16 residues. Germline lookup yields CDR1 LNHNV and CDR2 YYDKDF (reference sequence). V was pared by 5 bases and J by 3 bases, with 19 bases between. CDR3 sequence: CATSRGGSLGYTEAFF. The CDR3 DNA sequence: TGTGCCACCAGCCGCGGGGGATCATTGGGGTACACTGAAGCTTTCTTT.

The V call is TRBV5-1, the J call TRBJ2-1; D is unresolved. The CDR3 contains 11 residues. CDR1 and CDR2 (germline): SGHRS, YFSETQ. Trimming shortened V by 0 bases and J by 12 bases, and 7 bases separated the two germline ends. Written as DNA, the CDR3 is TGCGCCAGCAGCTTGGGGGAAGGGCAGTTCTTC. Its translation is CASSLGEGQFF.

This clone was seen more than once but under ten times. The chain uses TRBV2 and TRBJ1-2, with 9 positions matching TRBD1. Germline V gene lookup returns CDR1 SNHLY and CDR2 FYNNEI. This CDR3 contains 14 residues. Trimming at V came to 5 bases and at J to 2 bases, leaving 3 bases not matched to a gene. The CDR3 coding sequence is TGTGCCAGCAGTCCCGGGACAGGGAACTATGGCTACACCTTC. Protein: CASSPGTGNYGYTF.

This clone was counted only a few times. The rearrangement uses TRBV28 and TRBJ1-2; 7 nucleotides agree with TRBD1. Looked up from germline, CDR1 is MDHEN and CDR2 is SYDVKM. With V trimmed by 8 bases and J by 2 bases, 5 bases remained unmatched. There are 13 residues in the CDR3. The CDR3 loop reads CASEGDSNYGYTF. The CDR3 coding sequence is TGTGCCAGCGAGGGGGACAGCAACTATGGCTACACCTTC.

This chain connects TRBV4-1 to TRBJ2-7; D might be TRBD2 (6 bases). Germline V gene data show CDR1 as MGHRA and CDR2 as YSYEKL. The ends were cut back, 2 bases at V and 1 base at J, with 9 bases in the middle. The CDR3 sequence is 14 residues long. The chain's CDR3 is CASSQRAGSYEQYF. CDR3 in DNA: TGCGCCAGCAGCCAAAGAGCGGGTTCCTACGAGCAGTACTTC.

The chain has TRBV15 and TRBJ2-7; the D call may be TRBD1 or TRBD2 (5 bases each). CDR3 length: 15 residues. Trimming removed 0 bases at V and 7 bases at J, with 16 bases between. The germline gives CDR1 LNHNV, CDR2 YYDKDF (reference sequence). The CDR3 sequence is CATSREPGTRVEQYF. The CDR3 coding sequence is TGTGCCACCAGCAGAGAACCCGGGACCAGGGTGGAGCAGTACTTC.

This clone was detected only a few times. V usage is TRBV4-2 and J usage is TRBJ2-5; D ambiguous. V lost 6 bases, J lost 5 bases, and 10 bases lay in between. The CDR3 covers 12 residues. Germline V gene lookup returns CDR1 LGHNA and CDR2 YNFKEQ. Here the CDR3 reads CASSPAGETQYF. In nucleotides, the CDR3 is TGTGCCAGCAGTCCTGCCGGCGAGACCCAGTACTTC.

This clone was detected only a few times. V gene TRBV6-6 combines with J gene TRBJ2-7, with D possibly being TRBD2 (5 bases). Trimming cost V 4 bases and J 6 bases, with 10 bases left between them. The CDR3 loop spans 12 amino acids. CDR1 MNHNY and CDR2 SVGAGI come from the germline V gene (reference sequence). The CDR3 protein is CASSLRGTEQYF. As DNA, the CDR3 is TGTGCCAGCAGTTTACGGGGAACCGAGCAGTACTTC.

The sample holds a few counts of this clone. The chain links TRBV28 to TRBJ1-1; D is undetermined. Per the germline V gene, CDR1 is MDHEN and CDR2 is SYDVKM. The CDR3 loop spans 14 amino acids. Trimming shortened V by 5 bases and J by 3 bases, and 13 bases separated the two germline ends. CDR3 sequence (DNA): TGTGCCAGCAGTATCGGCGATCGGCACACTGAAGCTTTCTTT. Translating it yields CASSIGDRHTEAFF. The variable domain in full, completed from reference TRBV28 and TRBJ1-1, reads DVKVTQSSRYLVKRTGEKVFLECVQDMDHENMFWYRQDPGLGLRLIYFSYDVKMKEKGDIPEGYSVSREKKERFSLILESASTNQTSMYLCASSIGDRHTEAFFGQGTRLTVV.